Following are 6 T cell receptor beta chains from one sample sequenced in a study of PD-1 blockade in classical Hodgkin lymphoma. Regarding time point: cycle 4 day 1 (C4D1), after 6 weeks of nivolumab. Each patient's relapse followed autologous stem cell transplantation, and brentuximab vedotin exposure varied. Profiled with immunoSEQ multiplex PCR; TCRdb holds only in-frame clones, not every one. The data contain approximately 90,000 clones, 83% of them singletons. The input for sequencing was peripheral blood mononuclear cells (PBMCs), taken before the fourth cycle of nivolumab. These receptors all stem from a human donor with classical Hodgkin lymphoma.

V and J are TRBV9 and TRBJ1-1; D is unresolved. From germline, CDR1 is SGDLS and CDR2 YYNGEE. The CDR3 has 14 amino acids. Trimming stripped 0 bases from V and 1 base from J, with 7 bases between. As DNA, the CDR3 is TGTGCCAGCAGCGTAGTCTCGACGAACACTGAAGCTTTCTTT. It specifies CASSVVSTNTEAFF.

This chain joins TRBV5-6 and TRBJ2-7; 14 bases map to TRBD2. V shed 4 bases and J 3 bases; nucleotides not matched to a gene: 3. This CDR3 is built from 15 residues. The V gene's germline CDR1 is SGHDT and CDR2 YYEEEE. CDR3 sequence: CASSAGTSGSYEQYF. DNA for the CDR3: TGTGCCAGCAGCGCCGGGACTAGCGGGAGCTACGAGCAGTACTTC.

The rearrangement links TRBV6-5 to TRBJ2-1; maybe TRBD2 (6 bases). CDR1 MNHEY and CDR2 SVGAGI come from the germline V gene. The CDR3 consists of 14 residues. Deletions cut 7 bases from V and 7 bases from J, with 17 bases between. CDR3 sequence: CASTVGPGVNEQFF. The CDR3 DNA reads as TGTGCCAGCACGGTGGGGCCGGGGGTGAATGAGCAGTTCTTC.

CDR3 in amino acids: CASSWGTGLREKLFF. The CDR3 DNA reads as TGCGCCAGCAGCTGGGGGACAGGGCTAAGAGAAAAACTGTTTTTT. The V gene is TRBV5-1, the J gene TRBJ1-4; 9 positions agree with TRBD1. The CDR3 sequence is 15 residues long. Per the germline V gene, CDR1 is SGHRS and CDR2 is YFSETQ. After removal of 3 bases from V and 8 bases from J, the junction contained 8 bases not matched to a gene.

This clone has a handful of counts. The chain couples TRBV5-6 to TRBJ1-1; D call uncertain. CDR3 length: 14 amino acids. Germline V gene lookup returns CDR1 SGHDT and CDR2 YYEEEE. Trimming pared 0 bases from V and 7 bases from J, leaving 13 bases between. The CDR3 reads CASSLVGAAGEAFF. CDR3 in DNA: TGTGCCAGCAGCTTGGTAGGAGCGGCGGGTGAAGCTTTCTTT. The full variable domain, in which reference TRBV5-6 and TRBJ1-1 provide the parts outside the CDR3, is DAGVTQSPTHLIKTRGQQVTLRCSPKSGHDTVSWYQQALGQGPQFIFQYYEEEERQRGNFPDRFSGHQFPNYSSELNVNALLLGDSALYLCASSLVGAAGEAFFGQGTRLTVV.

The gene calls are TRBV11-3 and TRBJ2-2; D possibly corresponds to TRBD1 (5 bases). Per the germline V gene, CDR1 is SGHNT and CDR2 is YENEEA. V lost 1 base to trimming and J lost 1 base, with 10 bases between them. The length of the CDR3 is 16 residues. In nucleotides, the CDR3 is TGTGCCAGCAGCTTAGGAGTCCAGGGGAACACCGGGGAGCTGTTTTTT. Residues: CASSLGVQGNTGELFF.